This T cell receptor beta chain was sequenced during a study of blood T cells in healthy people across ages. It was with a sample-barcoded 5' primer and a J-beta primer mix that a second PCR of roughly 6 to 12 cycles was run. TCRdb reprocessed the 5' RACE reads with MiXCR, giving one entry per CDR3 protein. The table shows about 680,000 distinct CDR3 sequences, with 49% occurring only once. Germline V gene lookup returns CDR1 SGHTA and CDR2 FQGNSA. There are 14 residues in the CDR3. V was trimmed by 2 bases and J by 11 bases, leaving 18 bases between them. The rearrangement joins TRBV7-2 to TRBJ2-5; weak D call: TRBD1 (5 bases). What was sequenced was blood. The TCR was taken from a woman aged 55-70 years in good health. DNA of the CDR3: TGTGCCAGCAGCTTAAAGCAGGGTGTCAGTGAGCAGTACTTC. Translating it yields CASSLKQGVSEQYF.